Given below is one T cell receptor beta chain in context. Sequenced by immunoSEQ multiplex PCR; TCRdb stores in-frame clones only, minus some. Of 80,000 to 90,000 clones detected, 92% appear once; the ten largest clones hold around 5%. The ends were cut back, 4 bases at V and 0 bases at J, with 22 bases in the middle. The germline gives CDR1 SNHLY, CDR2 FYNNEI. The CDR3 is 18 residues long. The data belong to a study of T cell responses to AZD1222 COVID-19 vaccine. This chain connects TRBV2 to TRBJ2-7; a possible D gene is TRBD2 (5 bases). The source material was peripheral blood, sampled on day 0 of AZD1222 vaccination. This receptor was taken from an adult in good health. This CDR3 reads CASSGLPGLARGSYEQYF. The CDR3 DNA reads TGTGCCAGCAGTGGTCTGCCTGGGTTGGCCCGGGGCTCCTACGAGCAGTACTTC.